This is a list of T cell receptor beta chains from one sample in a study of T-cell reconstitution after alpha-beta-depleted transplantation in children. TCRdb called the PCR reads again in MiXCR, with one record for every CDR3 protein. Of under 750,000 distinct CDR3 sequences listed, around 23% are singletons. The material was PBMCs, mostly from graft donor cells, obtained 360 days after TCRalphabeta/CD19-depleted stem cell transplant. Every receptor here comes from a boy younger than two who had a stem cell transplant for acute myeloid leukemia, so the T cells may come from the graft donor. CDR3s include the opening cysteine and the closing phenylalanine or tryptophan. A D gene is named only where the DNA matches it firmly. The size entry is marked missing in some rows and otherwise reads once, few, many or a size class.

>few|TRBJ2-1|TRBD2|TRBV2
CASSELGLAGAGQFF
TGTGCCAGCAGTGAATTAGGGCTAGCGGGGGCGGGTCAGTTCTTC
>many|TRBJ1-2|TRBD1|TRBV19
CASRLGTGGTYGYTF
TGTGCCAGTAGGCTCGGGACAGGGGGCACCTATGGCTACACCTTC
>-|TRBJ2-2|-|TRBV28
CASTSDPGELFF
TGTGCCAGCACGTCTGATCCCGGGGAGCTGTTTTTT
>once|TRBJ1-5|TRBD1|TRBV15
CATSARDRGQPQHF
TGTGCCACCAGCGCTCGGGACAGGGGTCAGCCCCAGCATTTT
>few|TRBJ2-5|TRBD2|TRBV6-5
CASNGVGGGQETQYF
TGTGCCAGCAACGGGGTGGGGGGGGGTCAAGAGACCCAGTACTTC
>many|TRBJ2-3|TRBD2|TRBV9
CASSASGGDTQYF
TGTGCCAGCAGCGCGAGCGGGGGGGATACGCAGTATTTT
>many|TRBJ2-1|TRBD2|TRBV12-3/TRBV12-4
CASSFWLSGGHNEQFF
TGTGCCAGCAGTTTTTGGTTGAGCGGGGGACACAATGAGCAGTTCTTC
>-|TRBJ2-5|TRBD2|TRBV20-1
CSARARSGTSGKETQYF
TGCAGTGCTAGAGCCCGAAGCGGGACTAGCGGAAAAGAGACCCAGTACTTC
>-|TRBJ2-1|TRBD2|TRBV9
CASSASGGARSEQFF
TGTGCCAGCAGCGCCAGCGGGGGGGCCAGGAGTGAGCAGTTCTTC
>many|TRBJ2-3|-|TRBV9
CASSVNDHRPDTQYF
TGTGCCAGCAGCGTAAATGACCATAGGCCAGATACGCAGTATTTT
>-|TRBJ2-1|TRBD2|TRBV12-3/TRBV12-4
CASSLGTSGGTYNEQFF
TGTGCCAGCAGTTTGGGGACTAGCGGGGGAACCTACAATGAGCAGTTCTTC
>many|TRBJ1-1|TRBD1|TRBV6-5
CASSSDRVGLSEAFF
TGTGCCAGCAGTTCCGACAGGGTGGGTTTGTCTGAAGCTTTCTTT
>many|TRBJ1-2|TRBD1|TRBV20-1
CSVGTVYGYTF
TGCAGTGTCGGGACAGTCTATGGCTACACCTTC
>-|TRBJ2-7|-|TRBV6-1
CASSWAAGSYEQYF
TGTGCCAGCAGCTGGGCAGCAGGGTCCTACGAGCAGTACTTC
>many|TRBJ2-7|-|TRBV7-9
CASSPGAQEHYEQYF
TGTGCCAGCAGTCCAGGGGCCCAGGAGCACTACGAGCAGTACTTC
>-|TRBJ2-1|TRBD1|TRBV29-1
CSVPQGFSYNEQFF
TGCAGCGTGCCACAGGGGTTTTCCTACAATGAGCAGTTCTTC
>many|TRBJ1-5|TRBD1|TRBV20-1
CSAVDRGEQPQHF
TGCAGTGCTGTTGACAGGGGCGAGCAGCCCCAGCATTTT
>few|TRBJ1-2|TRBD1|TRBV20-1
CSASNPRQGREDYTF
TGCAGTGCTAGTAACCCGAGACAGGGCCGAGAGGACTACACCTTC
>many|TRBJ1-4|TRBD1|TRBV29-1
CSVSRDSSTNEKLFF
TGCAGCGTTTCTCGGGACAGTTCAACTAATGAAAAACTGTTTTTT
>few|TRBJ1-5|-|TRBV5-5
CASSLVPSQPQHF
TGTGCCAGCAGCTTGGTTCCTTCCCAGCCCCAGCATTTT
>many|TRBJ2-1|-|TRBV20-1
CSAPTRGGQIFNEQFF
TGCAGTGCTCCAACCCGGGGGGGACAGATCTTCAATGAGCAGTTCTTC
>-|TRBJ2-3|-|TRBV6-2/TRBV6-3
CASSSWGGHRDTQYF
TGTGCCAGCAGTTCCTGGGGGGGCCATCGGGATACGCAGTATTTT
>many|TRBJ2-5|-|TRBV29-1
CSVERLGFRETQYF
TGCAGCGTTGAGCGTCTAGGGTTCAGAGAGACCCAGTACTTC
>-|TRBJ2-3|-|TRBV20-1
CSASPRLVGTDTQYF
TGCAGTGCTAGCCCAAGACTAGTAGGCACAGATACGCAGTATTTT
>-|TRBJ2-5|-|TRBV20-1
CSARQGKGVQETQYF
TGCAGTGCTAGACAAGGGAAAGGAGTTCAAGAGACCCAGTACTTC
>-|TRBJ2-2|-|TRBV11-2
CASSLEIQGAGELFF
TGTGCCAGCAGCTTAGAGATACAGGGTGCCGGGGAGCTGTTTTTT
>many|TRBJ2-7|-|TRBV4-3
CASSRADGESYEQYF
TGCGCCAGCAGCCGAGCGGACGGGGAGTCCTACGAGCAGTACTTC
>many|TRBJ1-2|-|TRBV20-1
CSASTANYGYTF
TGCAGTGCTAGCACAGCTAACTATGGCTACACCTTC
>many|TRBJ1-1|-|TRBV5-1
CASSLEHSGGTEAFF
TGCGCCAGCAGCTTGGAGCACTCGGGTGGCACTGAAGCTTTCTTT
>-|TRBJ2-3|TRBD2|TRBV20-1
CSARGTSGGTDTQYF
TGCAGTGCCAGGGGGACTAGCGGGGGGACAGATACGCAGTATTTT
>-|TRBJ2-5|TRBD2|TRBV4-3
CASSQDPWLAGGSRPYF
TGCGCCAGCAGCCAAGATCCTTGGCTAGCGGGGGGCTCCCGTCCGTACTTC
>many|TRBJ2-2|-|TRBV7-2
CASSFRLGGPGTGELFF
TGTGCCAGCAGCTTCCGCTTGGGGGGTCCCGGCACCGGGGAGCTGTTTTTT
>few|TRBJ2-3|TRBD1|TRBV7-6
CASSLGALKRGPSTDTQYF
TGTGCCAGCAGCTTAGGGGCGCTGAAAAGGGGGCCTAGCACAGATACGCAGTATTTT
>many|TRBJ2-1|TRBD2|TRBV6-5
CASSYFGPLAGGTWIF
TGTGCCAGCAGTTACTTTGGTCCACTAGCGGGGGGAACGTGGATCTTC
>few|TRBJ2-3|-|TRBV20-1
CSAREGTWGTDTQYF
TGCAGTGCTAGGGAGGGGACATGGGGCACAGATACGCAGTATTTT
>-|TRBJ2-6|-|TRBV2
CASSEPRGKRQDSSGANVLTF
TGTGCCAGCAGTGAACCCAGGGGCAAGAGACAGGACAGCTCTGGGGCCAACGTCCTGACTTTC
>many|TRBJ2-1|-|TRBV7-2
CASSLAQQGGDEQFF
TGTGCCAGCAGCTTAGCGCAACAGGGAGGTGATGAGCAGTTCTTC
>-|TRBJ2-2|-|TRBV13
CARGLGQGSGELFF
TGTGCCAGGGGCCTAGGGCAGGGGAGCGGGGAGCTGTTTTTT
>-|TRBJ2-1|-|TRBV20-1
CSAREDYGGPVYNEQFF
TGCAGTGCTAGAGAAGACTACGGGGGGCCGGTCTACAATGAGCAGTTCTTC
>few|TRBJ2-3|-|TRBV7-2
CASSPHPRGTDTQYF
TGTGCCAGCAGCCCTCACCCTCGGGGAACAGATACGCAGTATTTT
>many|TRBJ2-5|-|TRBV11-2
CASSPPWQETQYF
TGTGCCAGCAGTCCCCCATGGCAAGAGACCCAGTACTTC
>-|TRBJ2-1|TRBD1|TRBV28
CASSFGQGVEQFF
TGTGCCAGCAGTTTTGGGCAGGGGGTTGAGCAGTTCTTC
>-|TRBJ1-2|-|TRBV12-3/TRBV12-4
CASSTGTDYGYTF
TGTGCCAGCAGTACCGGGACGGACTATGGCTACACCTTC
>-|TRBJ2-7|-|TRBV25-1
CASAWGTAYEQYF
TGTGCCAGCGCTTGGGGCACAGCCTACGAGCAGTACTTC